This T cell receptor beta chain came from a study of blood T cells in healthy people across ages. Study-wide results and limits: Naive CD4+ cell counts and diversity both ran higher in long-lived than in aged donors.

A second PCR of about 6 to 12 cycles used a sample-barcoded 5' primer and a J-beta primer mix. CDR3-containing paired-end reads numbering at least 2.5 million came from each sample. TCRdb independently ran MiXCR on the 5' RACE reads; one entry per CDR3 protein. Seen here are 630,000 or so distinct CDR3 sequences, approximately 30% observed once, and the top ten hold approximately 14%. At least ten counts were recorded for this clonotype. As yet, its antigen is unknown. With 2 bases removed from V and 3 bases from J, the gap between germline ends came to 14 bases. The CDR3 spans 15 residues. Per germline, CDR1 MNHEY and CDR2 SMNVEV (reference sequence).

This sequence originates from an elderly woman in good health. The chain has TRBV27 and TRBJ2-7; D tentatively reads TRBD1 or TRBD2 (7 bases each). The specimen was blood. The DNA of the CDR3 is TGTGCCAGCAGTTTAAAGGCAGGGGGGGACTACGAGCAGTACTTC. Protein: CASSLKAGGDYEQYF.